A single sample gave rise to the 29 T cell receptor beta chains below, sequenced in a study of response to subunit inactivated influenza vaccine. TCRdb processed the RT-PCR reads anew with MiXCR; each CDR3 protein has one entry. The profile shows about 540,000 distinct CDR3 sequences, less than 25% of them singletons. This same sample was also taken into another study, of T cells expressing NK-cell markers. That report notes: It was by 5'RACE template switching with UMIs that TCR beta cDNA was made.

The sequences come from CD4+ T cells sorted from PBMCs, collected approximately 12 days after vaccination. Receptor source: a man aged 50 or older who received an inactivated influenza vaccine.

This chain connects TRBV5-1 to TRBJ1-2, with D hard to call. The CDR3 is 15 residues long. The germline V gene has CDR1 SGHRS and CDR2 YFSETQ. V was cut by 0 bases and J by 0 bases, with 9 bases left in between. CDR3 nucleotides: TGCGCCAGCAGCTTGGACAGACCAACTAACTATGGCTACACCTTC. Protein: CASSLDRPTNYGYTF.

The chain combines TRBV4-3 with TRBJ2-3; 10 bases align to TRBD2. The CDR3 length is 18 residues. The V gene end was trimmed by 3 bases and the J gene end by 2 bases; junction bases not matched to a gene: 11. Per the germline V gene, CDR1 is LGHNA and CDR2 is YSLEER. The CDR3 DNA reads TGCGCCAGCAGCCAGGGCATAATAGCGGGAGGTTCCACAGATACGCAGTATTTT. Translation gives CASSQGIIAGGSTDTQYF.

The chain uses TRBV11-3 and TRBJ2-1; D perhaps matches TRBD2 (5 bases). The CDR3 consists of 14 residues. The V gene's germline CDR1 is SGHNT and CDR2 YENEEA. Trimming took 3 bases from V and 5 from J, leaving 11 bases between them. CDR3 amino acids: CASSFHETNNEQFF. As DNA, the CDR3 is TGTGCCAGCAGCTTTCATGAGACTAACAATGAGCAGTTCTTC.

This clonotype was found a few times. The V call is TRBV4-2, the J call TRBJ2-3; 10 nucleotides line up with TRBD2. Germline loops: CDR1 LGHNA, CDR2 YNFKEQ. This CDR3 has 16 residues. The trim removed 1 base at V and 5 bases at J, leaving 6 bases unmatched. CDR3 nucleotides: TGTGCCAGCAGCCAAGCCCTAGCGGGAGCGATAGATACGCAGTATTTT. Translation: CASSQALAGAIDTQYF.

V is TRBV15 and J is TRBJ2-3; D may be TRBD2 (7 bases). V gave up 3 bases and J gave up 0 bases, with 13 bases separating them. From germline, CDR1 is LNHNV and CDR2 YYDKDF (reference sequence). The CDR3 loop spans 16 amino acids. The CDR3 loop reads CATSRGGAPSTDTQYF. The CDR3 nucleotides read TGTGCCACCAGCAGGGGGGGGGCCCCGAGCACAGATACGCAGTATTTT.

Only a few counts were recorded for this clonotype. The chain uses TRBV20-1 and TRBJ1-2; D gene uncertain. V lost 7 bases, J lost 1 base, and 16 bases lay in between. This CDR3 is 14 amino acids long. Looked up from germline, CDR1 is DFQATT and CDR2 is SNEGSKA (reference sequence). The CDR3, as DNA: TGCAGTGTCCCGAGAAGGGAGTATAACTATGGCTACACCTTC. This codes for CSVPRREYNYGYTF.

The chain's CDR3 is CASSQDRVAGANVLTF. CDR3 coding DNA: TGTGCCAGCAGCCAAGATAGAGTTGCTGGGGCCAACGTCCTGACTTTC. The chain couples TRBV4-2 to TRBJ2-6; D is undetermined. The length of the CDR3 is 16 residues. Per germline, CDR1 LGHNA and CDR2 YNFKEQ. The V and J ends lost 0 bases and 2 bases respectively, with 8 bases between them.

This clonotype was observed a handful of times. The chain recombines TRBV7-2 with TRBJ1-1, with D tentatively TRBD1 (6 bases). This CDR3 region has 14 residues. Germline-derived CDR1 and CDR2 are SGHTA and FQGNSA. V lost 6 bases and J lost 5, with 16 bases in between. The CDR3 region has the DNA TGTGCCAGCAGGCCGGCGGGGGCTGGGACTGAAGCTTTCTTT. Translating it yields CASRPAGAGTEAFF.

This clonotype was recorded a few times. This chain links TRBV5-1 with TRBJ2-3; D remains unclear. This CDR3 contains 16 residues. Between the trimmed V and J ends, which lost 0 bases and 1 base, there was a span of 12 bases. Germline CDR1 is SGHRS and CDR2 is YFSETQ. CDR3 sequence (DNA): TGCGCCAGCAGCTTGGCCGATGGCCCTGGCACAGATACGCAGTATTTT. It is translated as CASSLADGPGTDTQYF.

In this sample, this clonotype turned up a few times. The chain's CDR3 is CSVAPWERNEQFF. As DNA, the CDR3 is TGCAGCGTTGCGCCCTGGGAGCGTAATGAGCAGTTCTTC. This chain connects TRBV29-1 to TRBJ2-1; D is possibly TRBD2 (5 bases). Germline-derived CDR1 and CDR2 are SQVTM and ANQGSEA. The ends were cut back, 4 bases at V and 7 bases at J, with 14 bases in the middle. CDR3 length: 13 amino acids.

This clonotype was picked up a small number of times. The J gene is TRBJ2-2, the V gene TRBV4-1; D is ambiguous. The V end lost 0 bases, the J end lost 5 bases, and 7 bases lay between the germline ends. The CDR3 extends over 14 amino acids. Germline V gene sequence: CDR1 MGHRA, CDR2 YSYEKL. The CDR3 DNA sequence: TGCGCCAGCAGCCAAGATTGGGTTACCGGGGAGCTGTTTTTT. Encoded protein: CASSQDWVTGELFF.

This clonotype was recorded at least ten times. V usage is TRBV3-1 and J usage is TRBJ1-1; D is possibly TRBD1 (6 bases). Germline V gene lookup returns CDR1 LGHDT and CDR2 YNNKEL (reference sequence). This CDR3 region has 14 residues. The V end was cut by 7 bases, the J end by 1 base, with 13 bases between. The CDR3 DNA reads TGTGCCAGCACCTTAGGACAGACGAACACTGAAGCTTTCTTT. Protein sequence: CASTLGQTNTEAFF.

This clonotype was counted between two and nine times. The chain employs TRBV6-2 or TRBV6-3 and TRBJ2-1; 7 bases line up with TRBD2. Trimming at V came to 8 bases and at J to 3 bases, leaving 10 bases not matched to a gene. The CDR3 runs 15 residues. The germline V gene has CDR1 MNHEY and CDR2 SVGEGT. In DNA form, the CDR3 reads TGTGCCAGCCTTCCGGGACTATTAAACTACAATGAGCAGTTCTTC. It specifies CASLPGLLNYNEQFF.

The CDR3 loop reads CASSPSQGAQETQYF. The DNA of the CDR3 is TGTGCCAGCTCACCGTCGCAGGGGGCTCAAGAGACCCAGTACTTC. V is TRBV18 and J is TRBJ2-5; TRBD1 aligns across 8 bases. The CDR3 is 15 amino acids. The V segment lost 3 bases and the J segment 2 bases; nucleotides outside the gene matches: 5. The V gene's germline CDR1 is KGHSH and CDR2 LQKENI.

The chain has TRBV4-3 and TRBJ1-4, with no clear D. This CDR3 is 17 amino acids long. The germline V gene encodes CDR1 LGHNA and CDR2 YSLEER. V was pared by 0 bases and J by 4 bases, with 15 bases between. This chain's CDR3 is CASSQDYGGFYNEKLFF. Here the CDR3 DNA reads TGCGCCAGCAGCCAAGATTACGGCGGCTTCTATAATGAAAAACTGTTTTTT.

This clonotype was observed many times. The chain is built from TRBV20-1 and TRBJ2-5; D is uncertain. V was shortened by 5 bases and J by 3 bases, with 4 bases between the two germline ends. Germline CDR1 is DFQATT and CDR2 is SNEGSKA (reference sequence). The CDR3 contains 10 residues. The CDR3 sequence: CSALEETQYF. The CDR3 nucleotides are TGCAGTGCTCTAGAAGAGACCCAGTACTTC.

This clonotype has just a few counts. The chain is built from TRBV29-1 and TRBJ2-1, with D uncertain. The CDR3 contains 18 residues. Germline V lookup: CDR1 SQVTM, CDR2 ANQGSEA. The V and J ends lost 6 bases and 3 bases respectively, with 27 bases between them. CDR3 DNA: TGCAGCGTAGGCCCCGGTCCCTTCGAATCCCATCACTACAATGAGCAGTTCTTC. Its translation: CSVGPGPFESHHYNEQFF.

This clonotype was found many times. This chain connects TRBV6-2 or TRBV6-3 to TRBJ2-2; 7 bases match TRBD2. V lost 3 bases to trimming and J lost 3 bases; unmatched junction nucleotides: 4. The length of the CDR3 is 15 residues. Germline lookup yields CDR1 MNHEY and CDR2 SVGEGT. CDR3 nucleotide sequence: TGTGCCAGCAGTTATTCGCTAGCGGACACCGGGGAGCTGTTTTTT. Translated, it gives CASSYSLADTGELFF.

This clonotype was observed a handful of times. The rearrangement joins TRBV15 to TRBJ2-5; D gene uncertain. V was trimmed by 0 bases and J by 5 bases, leaving 7 bases between them. Looked up from germline, CDR1 is LNHNV and CDR2 is YYDKDF (reference sequence). This CDR3 is 13 amino acids long. DNA of the CDR3: TGTGCCACCAGCAGAGATCAGATTGAGACCCAGTACTTC. Translated, it gives CATSRDQIETQYF. Based on the CDR3 plus reference TRBV15 and TRBJ2-5, the full variable domain is DAMVIQNPRYQVTQFGKPVTLSCSQTLNHNVMYWYQQKSSQAPKLLFHYYDKDFNNEADTPDNFQSRRPNTSFCFLDIRSPGLGDTAMYLCATSRDQIETQYFGPGTRLLVL.

The V gene is TRBV20-1, the J gene TRBJ2-7; either TRBD1 or TRBD2 may fit D (5 bases each). This CDR3 spans 15 amino acids. CDR1 and CDR2 from the germline V gene are DFQATT and SNEGSKA (reference sequence). The V end lost 3 bases, the J end lost 2 bases, and 17 bases lay between the germline ends. Here the CDR3 reads CSASPGAKKPYEQYF. The CDR3 nucleotides read TGCAGTGCTAGCCCCGGGGCAAAGAAGCCCTACGAGCAGTACTTC.

The chain recombines TRBV11-2 with TRBJ2-5; 12 nucleotides line up with TRBD2. Per germline, CDR1 SGHAT and CDR2 FQNNGV. This CDR3 is built from 16 residues. V shed 5 bases, J shed 1 base, and the junction held 5 bases outside the gene matches. The CDR3 DNA reads TGTGCCAGCAGCCCGACTAGCGGGGGACCCCAAGAGACCCAGTACTTC. It yields the protein CASSPTSGGPQETQYF.

This clonotype has just a few counts. The CDR3 sequence is CASSYRSAGMGRNEQYF. For the CDR3, the DNA is TGTGCCAGCAGTTACCGGTCGGCAGGGATGGGGCGGAACGAGCAGTACTTC. The chain has TRBV6-5 and TRBJ2-7, with D maybe TRBD1 (5 bases). V lost 2 bases, J lost 5 bases, and 22 bases lay in between. In germline, CDR1 is MNHEY, CDR2 SVGAGI. There are 17 residues in the CDR3.

The rearrangement joins TRBV4-1 to TRBJ2-5; 10 nucleotides match TRBD2. The CDR3 has 16 amino acids. After removal of 4 bases from V and 2 bases from J, the junction contained 7 bases not matched to a gene. Looked up from germline, CDR1 is MGHRA and CDR2 is YSYEKL. CDR3 in amino acids: CASSPVAGGLQETQYF. The CDR3 nucleotides are TGCGCCAGCAGCCCGGTAGCGGGGGGCCTTCAAGAGACCCAGTACTTC.

The chain combines TRBV7-2 with TRBJ2-2; D gene unclear. Between the trimmed V and J ends, which lost 2 bases and 5 bases, there was a span of 6 bases. Germline V gives CDR1 SGHTA, CDR2 FQGNSA. This CDR3 comprises 13 residues. CDR3: CASSLLKTGELFF. The CDR3 DNA reads as TGTGCCAGCAGCTTATTGAAGACCGGGGAGCTGTTTTTT.

This clonotype occurred a few times. The chain joins TRBV19 to TRBJ2-1; no clear D gene. The CDR3 totals 13 residues. With 1 base removed from V and 4 bases from J, the gap between germline ends came to 5 bases. Germline V CDR1 and CDR2: LNHDA, SQIVND (reference sequence). The CDR3 region is CASSIGGYNEQFF. The DNA of the CDR3 is TGTGCCAGTAGTATAGGGGGATACAATGAGCAGTTCTTC.

This chain connects TRBV12-3 or TRBV12-4 to TRBJ2-7; tentatively, D is TRBD2 (6 bases). V lost 6 bases to trimming and J lost 6 bases, with 12 bases between them. There are 12 residues in the CDR3. CDR3 loop: CASRRLVGEQYF. The CDR3 region has the DNA TGTGCCAGCAGAAGACTAGTCGGCGAGCAGTACTTC.

The rearrangement links TRBV12-3 or TRBV12-4 to TRBJ2-5; D remains unclear. This CDR3 has 13 amino acids. Trimming removed 3 bases from V and 3 bases from J, with 8 bases in between. The CDR3 loop is CASSFFPEETQYF. CDR3 bases: TGTGCCAGCAGTTTCTTCCCGGAAGAGACCCAGTACTTC.

The chain uses TRBV3-1 and TRBJ2-1, with a tentative D call TRBD2 (6 bases). V lost 2 bases and J 3 bases, leaving 14 bases between the germline ends. The germline V gene has CDR1 LGHDT and CDR2 YNNKEL (reference sequence). CDR3 length: 16 residues. CDR3 coding DNA: TGTGCCAGCAGCCAACGTATTTGGCGGGACTACAATGAGCAGTTCTTC. Translated: CASSQRIWRDYNEQFF.

The rearrangement joins TRBV7-3 to TRBJ2-1, with 13 nucleotides matching TRBD2. Germline lookup yields CDR1 SGHTA and CDR2 FQGTGA. CDR3 length equals 16 residues. V shed 5 bases and J 7 bases; nucleotides not matched to a gene: 8. The CDR3 protein is CASSARGLAGLNEQFF. DNA for the CDR3: TGTGCCAGCAGCGCCAGGGGACTAGCGGGACTAAATGAGCAGTTCTTC.